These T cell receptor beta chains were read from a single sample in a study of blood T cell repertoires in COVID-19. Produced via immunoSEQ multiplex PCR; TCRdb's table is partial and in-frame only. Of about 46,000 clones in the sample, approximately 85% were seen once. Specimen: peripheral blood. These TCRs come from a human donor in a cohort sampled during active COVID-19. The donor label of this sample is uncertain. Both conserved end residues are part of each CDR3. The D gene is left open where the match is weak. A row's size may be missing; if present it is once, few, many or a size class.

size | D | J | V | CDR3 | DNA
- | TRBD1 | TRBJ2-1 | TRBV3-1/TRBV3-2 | CASSQTGKQFF | TGTGCCAGCAGCCAGACAGGGAAGCAGTTCTTC
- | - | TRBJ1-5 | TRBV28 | CASSPLKSAQHF | TGTGCCAGCAGTCCCCTTAAATCGGCCCAGCATTTT
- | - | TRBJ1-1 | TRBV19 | CASKRQPNTEAFF | TGTGCCAGTAAGAGACAGCCGAACACTGAAGCTTTCTTT
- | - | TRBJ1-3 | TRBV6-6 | CATVRGGSGNTIYF | TGTGCCACCGTAAGGGGGGGATCTGGAAACACCATATATTTT
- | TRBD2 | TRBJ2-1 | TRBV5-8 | CASSPGLAGGDEQFF | TGTGCCAGCAGTCCCGGACTAGCGGGGGGCGATGAGCAGTTCTTC
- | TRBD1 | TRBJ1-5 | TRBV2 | CASSRTGDSNQPQHF | TGTGCCAGCAGTCGAACAGGGGATAGCAATCAGCCCCAGCATTTT
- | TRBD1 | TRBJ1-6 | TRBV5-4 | CASSTRGTANSPLHF | TGTGCCAGCAGCACGAGAGGGACAGCCAATTCACCCCTCCACTTT
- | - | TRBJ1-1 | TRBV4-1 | CASSQESSRLAFF | TGCGCCAGCAGCCAAGAATCCAGCAGGCTCGCTTTCTTT
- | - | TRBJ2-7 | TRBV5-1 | CASSRELSPGSYEQYF | TGCGCCAGCAGTCGAGAACTCTCCCCCGGCTCCTACGAGCAGTACTTC
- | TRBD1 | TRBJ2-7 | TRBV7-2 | CASSWRQGTDEQYF | TGTGCCAGCAGCTGGAGACAGGGAACGGACGAGCAGTACTTC
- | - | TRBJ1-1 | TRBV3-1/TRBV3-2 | CASSQTNTEAFF | TGTGCCAGCAGCCAGACTAACACTGAAGCTTTCTTT
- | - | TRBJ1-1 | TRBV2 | CASRALVGAVGTEAFF | TGTGCCAGCAGGGCCTTAGTAGGGGCGGTCGGCACTGAAGCTTTCTTT
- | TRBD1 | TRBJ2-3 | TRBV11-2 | CASSPTVGTGTTDTQYF | TGTGCCAGCAGCCCGACGGTAGGGACAGGCACCACAGATACGCAGTATTTT
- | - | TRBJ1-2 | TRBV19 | CASSIVGYGYTF | TGTGCCAGTAGTATAGTCGGCTATGGCTACACCTTC
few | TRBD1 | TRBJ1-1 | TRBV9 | CASSVGLRGDTEAFF | TGTGCCAGCAGCGTAGGTCTCAGGGGGGACACTGAAGCTTTCTTT
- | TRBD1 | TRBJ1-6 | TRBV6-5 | CASSWDRSNSPLHF | TGTGCCAGCAGTTGGGACAGATCCAATTCACCCCTCCACTTT
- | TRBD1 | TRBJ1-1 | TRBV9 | CASSTGQTNTEAFF | TGTGCCAGCAGCACGGGACAGACGAACACTGAAGCTTTCTTT
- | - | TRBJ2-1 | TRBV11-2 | CASSQVGTVSYNEQFF | TGTGCCAGCAGCCAGGTAGGAACAGTCTCCTACAATGAGCAGTTCTTC
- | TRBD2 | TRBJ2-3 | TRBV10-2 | CASSPTSGGTDTQYF | TGCGCCAGCAGTCCTACTAGCGGCGGCACAGATACGCAGTATTTT
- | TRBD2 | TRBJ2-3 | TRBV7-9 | CASRLAGTDTQYF | TGTGCCAGTCGACTAGCGGGAACAGATACGCAGTATTTT
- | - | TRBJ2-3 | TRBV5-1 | CASSFSAGMTDTQYF | TGCGCCAGCAGCTTCTCTGCAGGGATGACAGATACGCAGTATTTT
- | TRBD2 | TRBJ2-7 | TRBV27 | CASSSHQMTSGWIF | TGTGCCAGCAGTTCACACCAAATGACTAGCGGGTGGATCTTC
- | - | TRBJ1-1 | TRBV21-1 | CASTSRRGAPLSGTEAFF | TGTGCCAGCACCAGTCGGCGGGGGGCCCCTCTGTCGGGCACTGAAGCTTTCTTT
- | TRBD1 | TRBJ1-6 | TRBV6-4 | CASSDILAPPGQRANNSPLHF | TGTGCCAGCAGTGACATATTAGCCCCCCCGGGACAGCGAGCGAATAATTCACCCCTCCACTTT
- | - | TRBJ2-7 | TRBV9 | CASSVQGSSSGEQYF | TGTGCCAGCAGCGTACAGGGATCCTCTTCTGGCGAGCAGTACTTC
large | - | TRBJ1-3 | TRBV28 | CASSFGGDPSGNTIYF | TGTGCCAGCAGTTTTGGAGGGGACCCGAGCGGAAACACCATATATTTT
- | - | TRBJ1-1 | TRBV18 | CASSPQGQDTEAFF | TGTGCCAGCTCACCACAGGGGCAGGACACTGAAGCTTTCTTT
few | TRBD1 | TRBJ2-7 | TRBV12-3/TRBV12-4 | CASRDRDSYEQYF | TGTGCCAGCCGGGACAGGGATTCCTACGAGCAGTACTTC
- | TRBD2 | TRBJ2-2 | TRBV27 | CASRPSGNTGELFF | TGTGCCAGCAGGCCTAGCGGGAACACCGGGGAGCTGTTTTTT
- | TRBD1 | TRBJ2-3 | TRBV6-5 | CASKRDRDRDTQYF | TGTGCCAGCAAACGGGACAGGGATCGAGATACGCAGTATTTT
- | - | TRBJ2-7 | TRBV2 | CASRQGYEQYF | TGTGCCAGCAGACAGGGTTACGAGCAGTACTTC
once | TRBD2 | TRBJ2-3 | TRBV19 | CASSTSGTSGGGTQYF | TGTGCCAGTAGTACCTCCGGGACTAGCGGGGGTGGGACGCAGTATTTT
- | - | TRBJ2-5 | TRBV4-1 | CASSPRVLETQYF | TGCGCCAGCAGTCCCAGGGTTTTGGAGACCCAGTACTTC
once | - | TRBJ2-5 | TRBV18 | CASSHRTQETQYF | TGTGCCAGCTCACACAGGACCCAAGAGACCCAGTACTTC
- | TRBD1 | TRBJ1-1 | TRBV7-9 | CASSASGGRGEAFF | TGTGCCAGCAGCGCATCAGGGGGCCGGGGTGAAGCTTTCTTT
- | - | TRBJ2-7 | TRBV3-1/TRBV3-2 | CASSQGQVNGDEQYF | TGTGCCAGCAGCCAAGGTCAGGTAAACGGGGACGAGCAGTACTTC
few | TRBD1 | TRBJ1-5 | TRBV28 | CASSLWKRFRDSLNQPQHF | TGTGCCAGCAGTTTATGGAAACGTTTTCGGGACAGCCTCAATCAGCCCCAGCATTTT
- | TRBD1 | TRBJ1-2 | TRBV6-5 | CASSKQGGWHGYTF | TGTGCCAGCAGTAAACAAGGGGGCTGGCATGGCTACACCTTC
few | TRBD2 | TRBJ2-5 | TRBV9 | CASSVTGGQETQYF | TGTGCCAGCAGCGTAACGGGAGGGCAAGAGACCCAGTACTTC